These 26 T cell receptor beta chains were all obtained from the same sample, sequenced in a study of Graves' ophthalmopathy and Graves' hyperthyroidism. The TCR beta CDR3 regions underwent amplification from RNA transcripts. Second-round multiplex PCR followed a first-round RT-PCR using HTBI primers. TCRdb re-called the multiplex PCR reads through MiXCR, storing one row per CDR3 protein. The data show roughly 160,000 distinct CDR3 sequences, less than 45% seen once. The sample was peripheral blood. These receptors were collected from a woman aged 40 to 50 with Graves' ophthalmopathy.

The rearrangement uses TRBV28 and TRBJ1-5; 8 bases map to TRBD1. CDR1 and CDR2 from the germline V gene are MDHEN and SYDVKM. CDR3 length: 14 amino acids. Unmatched junction bases numbered 7, after V lost 6 bases and J lost 6 bases. The CDR3 DNA sequence: TGTGCCAGCAGCTCGGACAGGGTCGGTCAGCCCCAGCATTTT. It codes for CASSSDRVGQPQHF.

The gene calls are TRBV15 and TRBJ2-5; 9 bases fit TRBD2. The ends lost 1 base at V and 2 bases at J; junction bases unmatched: 8. Germline CDR1 is LNHNV and CDR2 is YYDKDF (reference sequence). The CDR3 contains 17 residues. The CDR3, as DNA: TGTGCCACCAGCAGAGTCCTTGGAGCGGGAGGACAAGAGACCCAGTACTTC. Its protein product is CATSRVLGAGGQETQYF.

This clonotype was picked up many times. The chain couples TRBV5-1 to TRBJ1-2; D might be TRBD1 (6 bases). Germline V gene data show CDR1 as SGHRS and CDR2 as YFSETQ. The CDR3 covers 14 residues. Trimming left V 2 bases short and J 5 bases short, with 13 bases between. Here the CDR3 DNA reads TGCGCCAGCAGCTTTGGTACAGGGTTGTATGGCTACACCTTC. Amino acids: CASSFGTGLYGYTF.

The rearrangement uses TRBV12-3 or TRBV12-4 and TRBJ2-7, with D tentatively TRBD2 (6 bases). This CDR3 is built from 13 residues. Trimming removed 5 bases at V and 2 bases at J, with 10 bases between. As DNA, the CDR3 is TGTGCCAGCAGTCGGGACTTCCCCTACGAGCAGTACTTC. Translation gives CASSRDFPYEQYF.

This clonotype was seen many times. The rearrangement links TRBV24-1 to TRBJ2-2; D tentatively fits TRBD1 or TRBD2 (5 bases each). Trimming pared 4 bases from V and 3 bases from J, leaving 14 bases between. Germline V lookup: CDR1 KGHDR, CDR2 SFDVKD. The CDR3 sequence is 16 residues long. CDR3 DNA sequence: TGTGCCACCAGTGACCCCTCGAGGGGTGACACCGGGGAGCTGTTTTTT. Protein: CATSDPSRGDTGELFF.

This clonotype was seen ten or more times. A much more abundant neighbour one base away suggests this may be a read error. This chain joins TRBV6-2 or TRBV6-3 and TRBJ2-7, with a possible D match to TRBD2 (6 bases). From germline, CDR1 is MNHEY and CDR2 SVGEGT. The CDR3 is 16 amino acids. CDR3 in amino acids: CGSSELMGRGPYEQYF. The CDR3 DNA reads as TGTGGCAGCAGCGAGTTGATGGGGCGGGGACCCTACGAGCAGTACTTC.

This clonotype showed up just a few times. The chain is built from TRBV12-3 or TRBV12-4 and TRBJ2-7, with D perhaps given as TRBD1 or TRBD2 (6 bases each). Trimming left V 1 base short and J 0 bases short, with 10 bases between. The CDR3 loop spans 15 amino acids. As DNA, the CDR3 is TGTGCCAGCAGTTTAGGCAGGGGAGGCTCCTACGAGCAGTACTTC. Translated: CASSLGRGGSYEQYF.

This clonotype was seen at least ten times. The V gene is TRBV6-5, the J gene TRBJ2-7; TRBD2 matches at 7 bases. With 8 bases clipped from V and 7 bases from J, the junction kept 14 bases outside the gene matches. Germline values: CDR1 MNHEY, CDR2 SVGAGI. The CDR3 extends over 14 amino acids. CDR3 region: CASGSGGSLREQYF. In DNA form, the CDR3 reads TGTGCCAGCGGTTCGGGAGGTTCCCTGCGAGAGCAGTACTTC.

The CDR3 DNA reads as TGTGCCAGCACATGGATGTCGTGGCCGGGGCGGCACCAAGAGACCCAGTACTTC. This sequence encodes CASTWMSWPGRHQETQYF. The rearrangement uses TRBV7-8 and TRBJ2-5, with D tentatively TRBD1 or TRBD2 (5 bases each). Trimming pared 7 bases from V and 0 bases from J, leaving 24 bases between. This CDR3 is built from 18 residues. CDR1 and CDR2 from the germline V gene are SGHVS and FQNEAQ.

This clonotype was seen a few times. The chain employs TRBV28 and TRBJ2-7; TRBD1 aligns across 9 bases. The CDR3 loop spans 13 amino acids. Unmatched junction bases numbered 8, after V lost 8 bases and J lost 6 bases. Per the germline V gene, CDR1 is MDHEN and CDR2 is SYDVKM. The CDR3 reads CASWDRAPAEQYF. CDR3 bases: TGTGCCAGCTGGGACAGGGCCCCCGCCGAGCAGTACTTC.

The sample holds many counts of this clonotype. This CDR3 fails to terminate in the conserved phenylalanine or tryptophan, so it likely reflects a read error. This chain joins TRBV7-3 and TRBJ1-2; 9 nucleotides match TRBD1. Losses at the gene ends were 5 bases for V and 4 bases for J; bases not matched to a gene: 8. Germline CDR1 and CDR2: SGHTA and FQGTGA. This CDR3 spans 15 amino acids. CDR3 sequence (DNA): TGTGCCAGCAGCCTCGACCGGGACAGGGTCTATGGCTACACCCTC. It translates to CASSLDRDRVYGYTL.

In its sample, this clonotype was seen many times. The chain combines TRBV6-5 with TRBJ1-5, with 8 bases lining up with TRBD1. Germline V gene lookup returns CDR1 MNHEY and CDR2 SVGAGI. This CDR3 is built from 15 residues. V shed 5 bases and J 4 bases; nucleotides not matched to a gene: 7. As DNA, the CDR3 is TGTGCCAGCAGTCACGACAGGGGCGAAAATCAGCCCCAGCATTTT. It is translated as CASSHDRGENQPQHF.

The CDR3 here is CASQGRIISGNTIYF. CDR3 nucleotide sequence: TGTGCCAGCCAGGGAAGGATCATCTCTGGAAACACCATATATTTT. The V gene is TRBV12-3 or TRBV12-4, the J gene TRBJ1-3; TRBD1 might be the D (5 bases). The CDR3 extends over 15 amino acids. The V end was cut by 8 bases, the J end by 0 bases, with 14 bases between.

This clonotype was detected many times. V and J are TRBV6-2 or TRBV6-3 and TRBJ2-5; no clear D gene. Germline-derived CDR1 and CDR2 are MNHEY and SVGEGT. CDR3 length: 19 residues. V lost 0 bases, J lost 5 bases, and 25 bases lay in between. The CDR3 nucleotides are TGTGCCAGCAGTTACTCGACCTTCCCGGGCTCTCTTCAGAGGGAGACCCAGTACTTC. It is translated as CASSYSTFPGSLQRETQYF.

At least ten counts were recorded for this clonotype. The chain combines TRBV20-1 with TRBJ2-7; 16 nucleotides agree with TRBD2. Looked up from germline, CDR1 is DFQATT and CDR2 is SNEGSKA (reference sequence). Losses at the gene ends were 3 bases for V and 4 bases for J; bases not matched to a gene: 3. This CDR3 spans 15 amino acids. The CDR3 DNA reads TGCAGTGCTAGGGGGACTAGCGGGGGGGCTTACGAGCAGTACTTC. Translating gives CSARGTSGGAYEQYF.

The rearrangement links TRBV6-2 or TRBV6-3 to TRBJ1-2; D is ambiguous. The CDR3 runs 12 residues. Trimming removed 6 bases at V and 5 bases at J, with 10 bases between. Germline V CDR1 and CDR2: MNHEY, SVGEGT. The CDR3 sequence: CASRALVYGYTF. CDR3 coding DNA: TGTGCCAGCAGGGCCCTGGTATATGGCTACACCTTC.

This clonotype was seen only a few times. The rearrangement joins TRBV7-2 to TRBJ1-1, with a weak D call TRBD1 (6 bases). This CDR3 contains 14 residues. Trimming removed 6 bases at V and 1 base at J, with 12 bases between. Germline assignment: CDR1 SGHTA and CDR2 FQGNSA. The CDR3 nucleotides are TGTGCCAGCAGACCCCAGGGGAGGAACACTGAAGCTTTCTTT. Protein sequence: CASRPQGRNTEAFF.

The chain has TRBV5-1 and TRBJ2-2; D gene uncertain. Germline-derived CDR1 and CDR2 are SGHRS and YFSETQ. Trimming left V 1 base short and J 3 bases short, with 7 bases between. This CDR3 has 14 amino acids. CDR3 protein: CASSLYFDTGELFF. The CDR3, as DNA: TGCGCCAGCAGCTTGTATTTCGACACCGGGGAGCTGTTTTTT.

This clonotype was picked up a small number of times. The V call is TRBV12-3 or TRBV12-4, the J call TRBJ1-6; D is uncertain. The CDR3 is 15 amino acids. Trimming pared 6 bases from V and 1 base from J, leaving 10 bases between. CDR3 protein: CASREGRSYNSPLHF. The CDR3 region has the DNA TGTGCCAGCAGGGAGGGAAGATCCTATAATTCACCCCTCCACTTT.

Ten or more counts support this clonotype. The CDR3 DNA reads TGTGCCTGGAGTTTCCCAGAGCGGGACATGGCTTTCTTT. As protein: CAWSFPERDMAFF. V is TRBV30 and J is TRBJ1-1; TRBD1 is a possible D gene (6 bases). This CDR3 has 13 amino acids. Germline V CDR1 and CDR2: GTSNPN, SVGIG (reference sequence). Trimming left V 2 bases short and J 11 bases short, with 18 bases between.

This clonotype was counted ten times or more. This chain uses TRBV15 with TRBJ1-5; no firm D call. The CDR3 runs 13 residues. V shed 0 bases and J shed 7 bases, with 7 bases lying between them. CDR1 is LNHNV, CDR2 YYDKDF, per germline (reference sequence). The DNA of the CDR3 is TGTGCCACCAGCAGAGATCCTGGACAGCCCCAGCATTTT. As protein: CATSRDPGQPQHF.

The genes are TRBV11-3 and TRBJ2-2, with D maybe TRBD2 (7 bases). The V and J ends lost 5 bases and 9 bases respectively, with 16 bases between them. The length of the CDR3 is 14 residues. Germline V gene sequence: CDR1 SGHNT, CDR2 YENEEA. CDR3 region: CASSRGVQGRELFF. For the CDR3, the DNA is TGTGCCAGCAGCCGGGGGGTACAGGGCCGGGAGCTGTTTTTT.

This clonotype was detected ten times or more. The gene calls are TRBV11-1 and TRBJ2-4, with D tentatively TRBD2 (5 bases). Trimming stripped 6 bases from V and 2 bases from J, with 11 bases between. Germline lookup yields CDR1 SGHAT and CDR2 FQDESV (reference sequence). The CDR3 runs to 14 residues. The chain's CDR3 is CASRPPGSKNIQYF. The CDR3 DNA reads as TGTGCCAGCAGACCGCCGGGGTCCAAAAACATTCAGTACTTC.

This clonotype has ten or more counts. This chain joins TRBV27 and TRBJ2-7, with 8 bases aligning to TRBD2. V lost 4 bases and J lost 7; bases outside the gene matches: 15. Looked up from germline, CDR1 is MNHEY and CDR2 is SMNVEV (reference sequence). This CDR3 has 16 residues. CDR3 DNA: TGTGCCAGCAGTTCACTCCCCGAAAGCGGGAGTAATGAGCAGTACTTC. This codes for CASSSLPESGSNEQYF.

This clonotype was found many times. The chain joins TRBV12-3 or TRBV12-4 to TRBJ1-5; D is unresolved. Trimming took 3 bases from V and 4 from J, leaving 16 bases between them. The CDR3 is 16 residues long. As DNA, the CDR3 is TGTGCCAGCAGTTTTCGGGGTACACAACGTAATCAGCCCCAGCATTTT. This gives the protein CASSFRGTQRNQPQHF.

The rearrangement links TRBV6-2 or TRBV6-3 to TRBJ2-7; perhaps D is TRBD1 or TRBD2 (5 bases each). The V gene lost 2 bases and the J gene lost 3 bases, with 8 bases spanning the gap. The germline V gene encodes CDR1 MNHEY and CDR2 SVGEGT. This CDR3 has 13 residues. The CDR3 DNA sequence: TGTGCCAGCAGTTACGGGACCTTCTACGAGCAGTACTTC. It yields the protein CASSYGTFYEQYF.